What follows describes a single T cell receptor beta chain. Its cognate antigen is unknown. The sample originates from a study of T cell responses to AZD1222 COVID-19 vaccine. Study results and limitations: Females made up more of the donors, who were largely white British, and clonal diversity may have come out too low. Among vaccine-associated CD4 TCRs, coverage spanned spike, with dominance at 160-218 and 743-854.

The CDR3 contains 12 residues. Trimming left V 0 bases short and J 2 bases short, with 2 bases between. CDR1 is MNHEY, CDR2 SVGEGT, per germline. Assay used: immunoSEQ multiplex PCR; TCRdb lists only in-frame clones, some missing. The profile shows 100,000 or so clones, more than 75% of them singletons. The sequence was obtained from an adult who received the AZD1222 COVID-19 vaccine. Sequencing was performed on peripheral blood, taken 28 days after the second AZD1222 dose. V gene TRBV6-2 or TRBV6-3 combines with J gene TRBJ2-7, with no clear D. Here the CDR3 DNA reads TGTGCCAGCAGTTACTCGGCCTACGAGCAGTACTTC. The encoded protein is CASSYSAYEQYF.